One and the same sample provided the 10 T cell receptor beta chains below, sequenced in a study of cytomegalovirus exposure and HLA in healthy donors. This PCR relied on a set of 60 Vbeta primers and 13 Jbeta primers. TCRdb's copy holds only in-frame clones and misses some; the assay was immunoSEQ multiplex PCR. The sample's table shows 35,000 to 50,000 clones. The sample comprised PBMCs. These receptor sequences come from a woman aged 30 to 39 in good health and CMV-seropositive.

J is TRBJ1-5 and V is TRBV19; 12 bases match TRBD1. The CDR3 contains 18 residues. CDR1 and CDR2 (germline): LNHDA, SQIVND (reference sequence). V was pared by 5 bases and J by 0 bases, with 8 bases of the junction left unmatched. The CDR3 coding sequence is TGTGCCAGTAGTCCGCCGGGGACAGGGGGCCCTAGCAATCAGCCCCAGCATTTT. It yields the protein CASSPPGTGGPSNQPQHF.

The CDR3 DNA follows: TGTGCCAGCAGTGTAGGACCGGGGATTGACACTGAAGCTTTCTTT. Translation: CASSVGPGIDTEAFF. The chain uses TRBV6-4 and TRBJ1-1; D uncertain. This CDR3 is built from 15 residues. Trimming cost V 4 bases and J 3 bases, with 15 bases left between them. Germline V CDR1 and CDR2: MRHNA, SNTAGT.

The gene calls are TRBV5-1 and TRBJ1-1, with a tentative D call TRBD1 (5 bases). V lost 7 bases and J lost 6, with 16 bases in between. Looked up from germline, CDR1 is SGHRS and CDR2 is YFSETQ. This CDR3 spans 13 amino acids. In nucleotides, the CDR3 is TGCGCCAGCCGTAATGGGGTAGGGGCTGAAGCTTTCTTT. Amino acids: CASRNGVGAEAFF.

The chain carries TRBV7-9 and TRBJ1-5; TRBD1 agrees at 7 bases. The CDR3 is made up of 14 amino acids. V trimming: 8 bases; J trimming: 7 bases; junction bases outside the gene matches: 11. Per the germline V gene, CDR1 is SEHNR and CDR2 is FQNEAQ (reference sequence). CDR3 loop: CASESTGEDQPQHF. Here the CDR3 DNA reads TGTGCCAGCGAATCTACAGGGGAGGACCAGCCCCAGCATTTT.

This chain joins TRBV6-5 and TRBJ1-4; 10 nucleotides match TRBD1. The germline V gene has CDR1 MNHEY and CDR2 SVGAGI. Trimming removed 5 bases from V and 8 bases from J; junction bases left unmatched: 5. The CDR3 is 14 amino acids. The CDR3 DNA follows: TGTGCCAGCAGTCGGACAGGGGGAGTCGAAAAACTGTTTTTT. Translating gives CASSRTGGVEKLFF.

The chain couples TRBV19 to TRBJ2-1, with 8 bases fitting TRBD2. V shed 7 bases, J shed 7 bases, and the junction held 15 bases outside the gene matches. The CDR3 contains 16 residues. From germline, CDR1 is LNHDA and CDR2 SQIVND (reference sequence). CDR3 nucleotide sequence: TGTGCCAGTAACAAACTCGGCGGGGGGCCTGGGAATGAGCAGTTCTTC. Translating it yields CASNKLGGGPGNEQFF.

The CDR3 reads CASSLVLSRSNYGYTF. CDR3 sequence (DNA): TGTGCCAGCAGCTTAGTATTGTCTAGATCTAACTATGGCTACACCTTC. The gene calls are TRBV5-5 and TRBJ1-2; D uncertain. Germline V CDR1 and CDR2: SGHKS, YYEKEE (reference sequence). There are 16 residues in the CDR3. V lost 2 bases to trimming and J lost 0 bases, with 14 bases between them.

The chain links TRBV7-9 to TRBJ2-7; 8 bases align to TRBD1. After removal of 5 bases from V and 4 bases from J, the junction contained 4 bases not matched to a gene. The CDR3 consists of 13 residues. Germline CDR1 SEHNR, CDR2 FQNEAQ (reference sequence). CDR3 in DNA: TGTGCCAGCAGCGAGGGACAGGAATACGAGCAGTACTTC. The encoded protein is CASSEGQEYEQYF.

V is TRBV4-2 and J is TRBJ1-1, with unresolved D. The CDR3 extends over 13 amino acids. The ends were cut back, 0 bases at V and 3 bases at J, with 5 bases in the middle. The germline V gene has CDR1 LGHNA and CDR2 YNFKEQ. The CDR3 region is CASSQDPDTEAFF. The CDR3 nucleotides are TGTGCCAGCAGCCAAGATCCAGACACTGAAGCTTTCTTT.

This chain joins TRBV18 and TRBJ2-5, with TRBD1 identical over 10 bases. This CDR3 is built from 17 residues. V was pared by 2 bases and J by 2 bases, with 8 bases of the junction left unmatched. Germline values: CDR1 KGHSH, CDR2 LQKENI. CDR3 region: CASSPLGDRGEQETQYF. The CDR3 coding sequence is TGTGCCAGCTCACCATTGGGGGACAGGGGAGAGCAAGAGACCCAGTACTTC.